This T cell receptor beta chain was recorded in a study of shared clonotypes between healthy human individuals. At the level of the study: Each donor's CD8 memory used one plate, CD8 naive two, each CD4 subset three.

There are 12 residues in the CDR3. The V and J ends lost 5 bases and 3 bases respectively, with 8 bases between them. Germline CDR1 is MNHNY and CDR2 is SVGAGI (reference sequence). Deep-level settings were used for running the assay. The table came from immunoSEQ multiplex PCR; TCRdb's copy has only in-frame clones and leaves some out. This table holds about 2,100,000 clones, about 92% found once. As defined, naive CD8 cells were CD45RO-negative and positively selected for CCR7, with terminally differentiated effector memory CD45RA+ cells excluded. Study results and caveats: Larger estimated richness was generally seen in naive subsets than in memory subsets.

The sample holds one count of this clone. Its cognate antigen is unknown. Source material: naive CD8+ T cells from PBMCs. This clonotype was obtained from a man younger than 35 in good health. Some clones in this sample may be carry-over from other donors' samples. V gene TRBV6-6 combines with J gene TRBJ2-7; D may be TRBD1 (6 bases). This chain's CDR3 is CASSTGFYEQYF. The CDR3 coding sequence is TGTGCCAGCAGTACAGGGTTCTACGAGCAGTACTTC.